This T cell receptor (beta chain) was observed in a study of T cell changes during pregnancy in multiple sclerosis. The table came from immunoSEQ multiplex PCR; TCRdb's copy has only in-frame clones and leaves some out. This table has 40,000 to 55,000 clones, 85% to 95% appearing once. This clonotype was sampled from a female donor with multiple sclerosis, enrolled in a pregnancy study. The input for sequencing was CD4+ T cells from peripheral blood mononuclear cells, taken in the third trimester of pregnancy.

The CDR3 region is CASSHDRGDGYTF. The CDR3 DNA follows: TGTGCCAGCAGCCATGATCGGGGGGATGGCTACACCTTC. This chain joins TRBV4-2 and TRBJ1-2, with D perhaps TRBD1 (5 bases). The CDR3 extends over 13 amino acids. Germline V gene data show CDR1 as LGHNA and CDR2 as YNFKEQ. V lost 3 bases and J lost 6, with 11 bases in between.